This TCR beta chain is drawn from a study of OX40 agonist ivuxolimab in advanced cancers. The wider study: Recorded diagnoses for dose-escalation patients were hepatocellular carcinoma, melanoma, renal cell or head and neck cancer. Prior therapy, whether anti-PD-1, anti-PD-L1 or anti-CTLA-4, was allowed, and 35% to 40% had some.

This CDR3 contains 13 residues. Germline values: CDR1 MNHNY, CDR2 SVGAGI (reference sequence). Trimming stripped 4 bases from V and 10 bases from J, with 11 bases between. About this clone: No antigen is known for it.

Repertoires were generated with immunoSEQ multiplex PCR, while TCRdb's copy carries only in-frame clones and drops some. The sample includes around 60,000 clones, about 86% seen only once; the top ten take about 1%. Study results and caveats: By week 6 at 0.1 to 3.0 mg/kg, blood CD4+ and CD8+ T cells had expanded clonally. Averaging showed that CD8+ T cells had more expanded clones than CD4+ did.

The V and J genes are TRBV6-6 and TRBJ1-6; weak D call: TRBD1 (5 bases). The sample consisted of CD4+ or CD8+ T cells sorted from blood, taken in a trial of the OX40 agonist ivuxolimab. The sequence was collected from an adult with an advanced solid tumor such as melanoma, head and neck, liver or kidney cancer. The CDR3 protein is CASSSTEGSPLHF. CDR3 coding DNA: TGTGCCAGCAGTTCGACAGAGGGATCACCCCTCCACTTT.